The TCR beta chain under discussion was sequenced for a study of STAT5B mutations in CD4+ large granular lymphocyte leukemia. General study points: CD4-sorted patient repertoires seemed more clonal than healthy CD4+ repertoires.

The CDR3 length is 15 residues. Germline lookup yields CDR1 MNHEY and CDR2 SVGAGI. The ends were cut back, 2 bases at V and 2 bases at J, with 12 bases in the middle. For this clone: Its target is not known. This sample includes further DNA sequences coding for the same CDR3.

This was a survey-level run. The table came from immunoSEQ multiplex PCR; TCRdb's copy has only in-frame clones and leaves some out. This table has 30,000 or so clones, more than 75% appearing once. The sequenced material came from CD4+ T cells from blood buffy coats. V gene TRBV6-5 combines with J gene TRBJ1-1; D is possibly TRBD1 (6 bases). The receptor comes from a human donor in good health. The CDR3 loop is CASSYGGALNTEAFF. The CDR3 DNA reads TGTGCCAGCAGTTACGGGGGGGCCCTCAACACTGAAGCTTTCTTT.